These T cell receptor beta chains were read from a single sample in a study of cytomegalovirus exposure and HLA in healthy donors. Libraries were prepared by immunoSEQ multiplex PCR; TCRdb keeps only in-frame clonotypes and omits some of them. The top ten hold over 2% of the sample, which has some 110,000 clones, 55% to 80% seen once. The sequencing sample was made of PBMCs. All receptors derive from a woman in her twenties or thirties in good health and CMV-seronegative. CDR3s leave out the opening cysteine and the closing phenylalanine or tryptophan.

TRBJ2-7 TRBV27 ASSVLAGGYEQY
TRBJ1-2 TRBV6-1 ASKMEGNYGYT
TRBJ2-1 TRBV10-3 AISDLAVRTSGSNEQF
TRBJ2-5 TRBV7-8 ASSLITGYSTGETQY
TRBJ2-1 TRBV7-9 ASTPRGQANNEQF
TRBJ1-1 TRBV28 ASSDPAGTGWGITEAF
TRBJ2-2 TRBV7-6 ASSLGTSGGNTGELF
TRBJ1-4 TRBV28 ASSLRGTTNEKLF
TRBJ2-7 TRBV5-1 ASSRGTSGLRY
TRBJ2-2 TRBV19 ASSLVAGGSTGELF
TRBJ2-2 TRBV7-6 ASSATGLANTGELF
TRBJ1-1 TRBV18 ASSQTNRQGGTEAF
TRBJ1-2 TRBV4-1 ASSQEVPGSGYT
TRBJ1-1 TRBV6-5 ASSYLPGETEAF